This T cell receptor beta chain was recovered during a study of blood T cell repertoires in COVID-19. With 5 bases removed from V and 4 bases from J, the gap between germline ends came to 11 bases. Germline V gene lookup returns CDR1 MNHEY and CDR2 SVGAGI. The CDR3 is 13 amino acids. It was during active infection that Seattle patients were enrolled and then longitudinally followed. Sequencing used immunoSEQ multiplex PCR; TCRdb keeps in-frame clones, though not all of them. The table shows more than 350,000 clones, with about 87% occurring only once. The TCR originated in a woman aged 25-40 years with COVID-19, enrolled during active disease. The chain carries TRBV6-5 and TRBJ1-2; D not certain. The sequenced sample was peripheral blood. The CDR3: CASSRRSGYGYTF. Here the CDR3 DNA reads TGTGCCAGCAGTCGACGGTCGGGCTATGGCTACACCTTC.